Following are 21 T cell receptor beta chains from one sample sequenced in a study of blood T cell repertoires in COVID-19. The assay was immunoSEQ multiplex PCR, and TCRdb's table has in-frame clones only and misses some. The sample contains tens of thousands of clones, approximately 86% of which appear only once. Source material: peripheral blood. The receptors originated from a man aged 45 to 65 with active COVID-19.

In its sample, this clone was seen many times. J is TRBJ2-2 and V is TRBV25-1; D possibly corresponds to TRBD1 (5 bases). From germline, CDR1 is MGHDK and CDR2 SYGVNS. The CDR3 runs to 14 residues. Between the trimmed V and J ends, which lost 0 bases and 3 bases, there was a span of 5 bases. The CDR3 sequence: CASSEYRDTGELFF. The CDR3 region has the DNA TGTGCCAGCAGTGAATACAGGGACACCGGGGAGCTGTTTTTT.

The rearrangement joins TRBV6-2 or TRBV6-3 to TRBJ2-7, with TRBD1 matching 11 bases. The CDR3 loop spans 16 amino acids. Unmatched junction bases numbered 10, after V lost 4 bases and J lost 5 bases. Germline CDR1 reads MNHEY; CDR2 reads SVGEGT. In DNA form, the CDR3 reads TGTGCCAGCAGTTCCAACCGCGGACAGGGGGCAAACGAGCAGTACTTC. The encoded protein is CASSSNRGQGANEQYF.

V usage is TRBV5-4 and J usage is TRBJ2-1; 10 bases line up with TRBD2. Germline CDR1 SGHNT, CDR2 YYREEE (reference sequence). V lost 4 bases and J lost 5; bases outside the gene matches: 3. The CDR3 runs 14 residues. CDR3 residues: CASSPGLADNEQFF. The DNA for the CDR3 is TGTGCCAGCAGCCCCGGACTAGCGGACAATGAGCAGTTCTTC.

This clone has more than one count but fewer than ten. The chain links TRBV3-1 (or the pseudogene TRBV3-2) to TRBJ2-7; 9 bases are shared with TRBD2. CDR3 length: 16 residues. The V and J ends lost 1 base and 5 bases, in that order; junction bases with no gene match: 9. Germline lookup yields CDR1 LGHDT and CDR2 YNNKEL (reference sequence). Here the CDR3 DNA reads TGTGCCAGCAGCCAAGGAGGAGGCGGGGGGGCCCACGAGCAGTACTTC. It codes for CASSQGGGGGAHEQYF.

The chain links TRBV21-1 to TRBJ2-3; TRBD2, the table's D call, lacks a check against the DNA. TRBV21-1 is assigned pseudogene status. CDR3 length: 18 residues. CDR3 nucleotides: TGTGCCAGCAGCAAAGACCCCTTCACGGGGTTAGTCATGAATACGCAGTATTTT. Its translation: CASSKDPFTGLVMNTQYF.

The J gene is TRBJ1-1, the V gene TRBV5-1; 7 bases are shared with TRBD1. The germline gives CDR1 SGHRS, CDR2 YFSETQ. V dropped 2 bases and J dropped 1; count of bases not matched to a gene: 8. The CDR3 has 16 amino acids. The CDR3 nucleotides read TGCGCCAGCAGCTTTGGTGCGCAGGGGGGGAACACTGAAGCTTTCTTT. This translates into CASSFGAQGGNTEAFF.

V usage is TRBV28 and J usage is TRBJ1-5; 8 positions match TRBD1. The germline CDR1 and CDR2 sequences are MDHEN and SYDVKM. V dropped 3 bases and J dropped 4; count of bases not matched to a gene: 2. This CDR3 has 14 amino acids. The CDR3 sequence is CASSLGTGNQPQHF. The DNA of the CDR3 is TGTGCCAGCAGTTTGGGGACAGGTAATCAGCCCCAGCATTTT.

This chain joins TRBV3-1 (or the pseudogene TRBV3-2) and TRBJ2-5; D remains unclear. Trimming left V 1 base short and J 2 bases short, with 8 bases between. The CDR3 is 14 residues long. Germline V CDR1 and CDR2: LGHDT, YNNKEL (reference sequence). This chain's CDR3 is CASSQGSRQETQYF. Written as DNA, the CDR3 is TGTGCCAGCAGCCAAGGGTCTAGACAAGAGACCCAGTACTTC.

V usage is TRBV5-5 and J usage is TRBJ1-3; D is ambiguous. The CDR3 is made up of 15 amino acids. Germline V gene lookup returns CDR1 SGHKS and CDR2 YYEKEE (reference sequence). V was pared by 4 bases and J by 4 bases, with 15 bases between. The CDR3 coding sequence is TGTGCCAGCAGCCACCCCCCGGGAGGCGGAAACACCATATATTTT. Translated, it gives CASSHPPGGGNTIYF. Full variable domain (outside the CDR3, taken from reference TRBV5-5 and TRBJ1-3): DAGVTQSPTHLIKTRGQQVTLRCSPISGHKSVSWYQQVLGQGPQFIFQYYEKEERGRGNFPDRFSARQFPNYSSELNVNALLLGDSALYLCASSHPPGGGNTIYFGEGSWLTVV.

V and J are TRBV6-5 and TRBJ2-3, with D perhaps matching TRBD2 (6 bases). Trimming removed 8 bases at V and 1 base at J, with 13 bases between. The germline CDR1 and CDR2 sequences are MNHEY and SVGAGI. The CDR3 has 14 amino acids. The CDR3 sequence is CASAGQVGTDTQYF. The CDR3 DNA follows: TGTGCCAGCGCGGGGCAGGTTGGCACAGATACGCAGTATTTT.

The chain combines TRBV5-1 with TRBJ2-5; D not resolved. The CDR3 length is 15 residues. Germline V gene lookup returns CDR1 SGHRS and CDR2 YFSETQ. The V gene lost 6 bases and the J gene lost 5 bases, with 20 bases spanning the gap. The CDR3 DNA reads as TGCGCCAGCACCCCAACGTTAGGCACCGGGGAGACCCAGTACTTC. Translation: CASTPTLGTGETQYF.

The J gene is TRBJ1-2, the V gene TRBV12-3 or TRBV12-4; D is ambiguous. The V end lost 1 base, the J end lost 6 bases, and 6 bases lay between the germline ends. CDR3 length equals 12 residues. CDR3: CASSLGAHGYTF. CDR3 nucleotide sequence: TGTGCCAGCAGTTTAGGGGCCCATGGCTACACCTTC.

The chain has TRBV6-2 or TRBV6-3 and TRBJ2-7, with D maybe TRBD1 (6 bases). This CDR3 is built from 14 residues. The germline V gene encodes CDR1 MNHEY and CDR2 SVGEGT. The germline V and J ends were trimmed by 5 bases and 2 bases, with 13 bases remaining between them. CDR3 coding DNA: TGTGCCAGCAGTACTATCGGACAGACCTACGAGCAGTACTTC. This translates into CASSTIGQTYEQYF.

The chain combines TRBV5-1 with TRBJ1-1; TRBD1 matches 9 bases. Germline V lookup: CDR1 SGHRS, CDR2 YFSETQ. The CDR3 length is 15 residues. Trimming took 0 bases from V and 5 from J; bases not matched to a gene: 5. CDR3 nucleotide sequence: TGCGCCAGCAGCTTGGCACAGGGGGCAGGGACTGAAGCTTTCTTT. Residues: CASSLAQGAGTEAFF.

The chain joins TRBV27 to TRBJ2-1; 13 bases are a match to TRBD2. This CDR3 contains 15 residues. In germline, CDR1 is MNHEY, CDR2 SMNVEV (reference sequence). V lost 5 bases to trimming and J lost 5 bases; unmatched junction nucleotides: 3. The CDR3 DNA sequence: TGTGCCAGCAGTCTAGGGACTAGCGGGAACAATGAGCAGTTCTTC. Amino acid sequence: CASSLGTSGNNEQFF.

The CDR3 spells CASSAYQGSNEKLFF. The CDR3, as DNA: TGCGCCAGCAGCGCCTACCAGGGCTCTAATGAAAAACTGTTTTTT. V usage is TRBV5-1 and J usage is TRBJ1-4, with D perhaps TRBD1 (5 bases). Trimming shortened V by 4 bases and J by 3 bases, and 13 bases separated the two germline ends. The CDR3 has 15 amino acids. From germline, CDR1 is SGHRS and CDR2 YFSETQ.

J is TRBJ1-1 and V is TRBV6-2 or TRBV6-3; TRBD1 might be the D (6 bases). Germline-derived CDR1 and CDR2 are MNHEY and SVGEGT. The CDR3 extends over 13 amino acids. V lost 6 bases and J 2 bases, leaving 10 bases between the germline ends. The CDR3 nucleotides read TGTGCCAGCAGCACAGGGCACAACACTGAAGCTTTCTTT. Translated: CASSTGHNTEAFF.

This clone was detected only once. J is TRBJ2-3 and V is TRBV12-3 or TRBV12-4, with TRBD1 as a possible D gene (5 bases). Trimming took 6 bases from V and 6 from J, leaving 13 bases between them. The CDR3 has 13 residues. CDR3 region: CASSQGSLDTQYF. DNA of the CDR3: TGTGCCAGCAGCCAGGGAAGTTTGGATACGCAGTATTTT.

The V gene is TRBV2, the J gene TRBJ2-3, with no clear D. Trimming removed 2 bases at V and 2 bases at J, with 11 bases between. The germline V gene has CDR1 SNHLY and CDR2 FYNNEI. CDR3 size: 15 residues. This CDR3 reads CASSELVPFTDTQYF. For the CDR3, the DNA is TGTGCCAGCAGTGAACTAGTCCCCTTCACAGATACGCAGTATTTT.

The rearrangement joins TRBV2 to TRBJ2-7; D may be TRBD1 (6 bases). Trimming removed 7 bases at V and 5 bases at J, with 18 bases between. Germline V gene lookup returns CDR1 SNHLY and CDR2 FYNNEI. This CDR3 has 14 amino acids. The CDR3 coding sequence is TGTGCCAGCACCAAGGGCAGGGGCATCAACGAGCAGTACTTC. Its protein product is CASTKGRGINEQYF.

The J gene is TRBJ2-1, the V gene TRBV7-2; possibly TRBD1 for D (5 bases). CDR3 size: 16 residues. The V end lost 5 bases, the J end lost 6 bases, and 20 bases lay between the germline ends. Germline V gene data show CDR1 as SGHTA and CDR2 as FQGNSA. The DNA of the CDR3 is TGTGCCAGCAGCCCCCAGTACCAGTCTGGGGCCAATGAGCAGTTCTTC. It translates to CASSPQYQSGANEQFF.